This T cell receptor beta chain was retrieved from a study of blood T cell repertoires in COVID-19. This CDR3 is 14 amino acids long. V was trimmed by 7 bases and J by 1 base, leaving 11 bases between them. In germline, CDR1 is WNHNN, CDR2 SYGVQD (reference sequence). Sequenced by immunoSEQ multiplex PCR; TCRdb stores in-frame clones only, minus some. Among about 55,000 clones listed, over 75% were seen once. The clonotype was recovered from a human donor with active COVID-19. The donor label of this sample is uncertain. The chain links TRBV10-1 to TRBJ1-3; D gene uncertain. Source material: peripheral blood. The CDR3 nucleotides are TGCGCCAGCATCCCACTTTCATCTGGAAACACCATATATTTT. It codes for CASIPLSSGNTIYF.